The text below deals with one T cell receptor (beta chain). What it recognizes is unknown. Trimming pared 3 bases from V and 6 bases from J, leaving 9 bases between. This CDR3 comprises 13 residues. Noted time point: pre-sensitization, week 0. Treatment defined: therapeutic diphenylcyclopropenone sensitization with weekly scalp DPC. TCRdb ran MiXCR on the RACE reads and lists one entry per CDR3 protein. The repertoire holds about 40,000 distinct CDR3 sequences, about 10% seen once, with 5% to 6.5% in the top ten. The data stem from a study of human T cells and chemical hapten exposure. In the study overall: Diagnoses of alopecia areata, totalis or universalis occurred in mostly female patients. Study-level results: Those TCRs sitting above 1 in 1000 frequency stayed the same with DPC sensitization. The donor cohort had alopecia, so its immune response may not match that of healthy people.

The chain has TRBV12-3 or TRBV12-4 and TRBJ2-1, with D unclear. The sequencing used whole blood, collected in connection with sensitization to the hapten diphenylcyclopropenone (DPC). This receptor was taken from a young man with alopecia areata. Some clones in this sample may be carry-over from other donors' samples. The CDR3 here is CASSFDSPNEQFF. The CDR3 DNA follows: TGTGCCAGCAGTTTCGATAGCCCCAATGAGCAGTTCTTC.